This is a list of T cell receptor delta chains from one sample in a study of gamma-delta chains in newborns, infants, children. TCRdb used CATT to re-call clones from the reads. Here the sample spans fewer than 5,000 delta-chain clones, about two fifths being singletons. Sequencing input: blood. The receptors shown here come from a child who received the measles vaccine. Each CDR3 is given with its conserved first and last residue. A D gene is named only where the DNA matches it firmly. Expanded clones are given a class, and other clones once, few, many or no size at all.

>TRDV1|TRDJ1|.|TRDD3
CALGASGLGGSKLIF
TGTGCTCTTGGGGCTTCCGGACTGGGGGGATCAAAACTCATCTTT
>TRDV1|TRDJ1|few|TRDD3
CALGPLTPKRWGIKGYTDKLIF
TGTGCTCTTGGGCCCCTTACCCCGAAACGCTGGGGGATAAAGGGGTACACCGATAAACTCATCTTT
>TRDV1|TRDJ1|.|.
CALGELWTYTDKLIF
TGTGCTCTTGGGGAACTATGGACCTACACCGATAAACTCATCTTT
>TRDV1|TRDJ1|.|.
CALGERECTPRPLRYYTDKLIF
TGTGCTCTTGGGGAACGAGAGTGCACCCCTAGGCCTCTTAGGTACTACACCGATAAACTCATCTTT
>TRDV1|TRDJ1|.|.
CALGNGELIF
TGTGCTCTTGGGAATGGGGAACTCATCTTT
>TRDV3|TRDJ1|.|TRDD3
CASVSSTFPWGILTRDKLIF
TGTGCCTCTGTTTCCTCAACCTTTCCCTGGGGGATACTCACAAGGGATAAACTCATCTTT
>TRDV1|TRDJ1|.|TRDD3
CALARNWPSAVMGDLSDKLIF
TGTGCTCTTGCTAGGAACTGGCCTTCCGCTGTGATGGGGGATCTGTCCGATAAACTCATCTTT
>TRDV1|TRDJ1|.|TRDD3
CALGELPHLGLGDTNVTDKLIF
TGTGCTCTTGGGGAACTTCCGCACTTGGGACTGGGGGATACTAACGTCACCGATAAACTCATCTTT
>TRDV1|TRDJ1|.|TRDD3
CALGTFTPEKDTGGYGAEKLIF
TGTGCTCTTGGTACCTTCACTCCCGAAAAGGATACTGGGGGATACGGAGCCGAAAAACTCATCTTT
>TRDV1|TRDJ2|once|.
CALTPCPTSPIFSNHFRPLSESLTAQLFF
TGTGCCCTGACCCCCTGCCCTACATCTCCAATCTTTAGTAACCACTTTCGGCCCTTATCAGAGTCTTTGACAGCACAACTCTTCTTT
>TRDV1|TRDJ1|.|TRDD3
CALGEVRGIRGKLIF
TGTGCTCTTGGGGAAGTACGGGGGATACGCGGTAAACTCATCTTT
>TRDV1|TRDJ3|few|TRDD3
CALGELFPFWGADSSWDTRQMFF
TGTGCTCTTGGGGAACTATTTCCCTTCTGGGGGGCAGATAGCTCCTGGGACACCCGACAGATGTTTTTC
>TRDV2|TRDJ1|.|TRDD3
CACDSLLGDTKLIF
TGTGCCTGTGACTCGCTTCTGGGGGATACAAAACTCATCTTT
>TRDV3|TRDJ1|few|TRDD3
CAFIGGIPDKLIF
TGTGCCTTTATTGGGGGGATTCCCGATAAACTCATCTTT
>TRDV1|TRDJ1|.|.
CALGSPSFLQLWGMADKLIF
TGTGCTCTTGGGTCCCCTTCCTTCCTACAACTCTGGGGGATGGCCGATAAACTCATCTTT
>TRDV2|TRDJ3|once|TRDD3
CACDTPYTGGPSSWDTRQMFF
TGTGCCTGTGACACCCCCTATACTGGGGGGCCCAGCTCCTGGGACACCCGACAGATGTTTTTC
>TRDV1|TRDJ1|few|.
CALGELGAGPSFIPPYWGVWVQLYTDKLIF
TGTGCTCTTGGGGAACTTGGAGCAGGACCTTCCTTCATCCCCCCGTACTGGGGGGTCTGGGTCCAACTCTACACCGATAAACTCATCTTT
>TRDV2|TRDJ3|medium-sized|TRDD3
CACDTWGIWDTRQMFF
TGTGCCTGTGACACCTGGGGGATCTGGGACACCCGACAGATGTTTTTC
>TRDV2|TRDJ3|medium-sized|.
CACDTVGSSWDTRQMFF
TGTGCCTGTGACACCGTGGGGAGCTCCTGGGACACCCGACAGATGTTTTTC
>TRAV29/DV5|TRDJ1|.|TRDD3
CAASVLSLPSSHLYWGITDKLIF
TGTGCAGCAAGCGTACTATCTCTTCCTTCCTCACACCTTTACTGGGGGATTACCGATAAACTCATCTTT
>TRDV1|TRDJ1|.|TRDD3
CALGLPGLPYYWGIHRGKLIF
TGTGCTCTTGGGCTCCCAGGCCTCCCTTATTACTGGGGGATACATCGGGGTAAACTCATCTTT
>TRDV1|TRDJ1|.|TRDD3
CALGSSSLLGDIHSKLIF
TGTGCTCTTGGGAGTTCCTCCCTACTGGGGGATATTCATTCCAAACTCATCTTT
>TRDV3|TRDJ1|few|TRDD3
CASHRPTGGCRTDKLIF
TGTGCCTCCCACAGACCTACTGGGGGATGCCGGACCGATAAACTCATCTTT
>TRDV2|TRDJ1|medium-sized|TRDD3
CACDTLVLGDTSYTDKLIF
TGTGCCTGTGACACCCTTGTACTGGGGGATACTTCGTACACCGATAAACTCATCTTT
>TRDV3|TRDJ1|few|.
CASIHLSYVPGSTDKLIF
TGTGCCTCAATACATTTATCGTACGTTCCCGGGAGCACCGATAAACTCATCTTT
>TRDV1|TRDJ1|.|.
CALGEPIGEGLRAGQLIF
TGTGCTCTTGGGGAACCGATTGGGGAGGGGTTACGAGCGGGACAACTCATCTTT
>TRDV2|TRDJ3|.|.
CACDTAGTRSWDTRQMFF
TGTGCCTGTGACACCGCGGGGACCCGCTCCTGGGACACCCGACAGATGTTTTTC
>TRDV1|TRDJ2|.|.
CAPGPPYGRIRKTAQLFF
TGTGCTCCTGGGCCCCCCTACGGGCGTATTCGAAAGACAGCACAACTCTTCTTT
>TRDV1|TRDJ1|.|TRDD3
CALGWQLGDLTDKLIF
TGTGCTCTTGGGTGGCAACTGGGGGACCTCACCGATAAACTCATCTTT
>TRDV1|TRDJ1|few|.
CALGELSAAFPRYWGKDKLIF
TGTGCTCTTGGGGAACTATCGGCCGCCTTCCCCCGGTACTGGGGTAAGGATAAACTCATCTTT
>TRDV1|TRDJ1|few|.
CALGGFPTWGLKPDHRTDKLIF
TGTGCTCTTGGGGGATTTCCTACCTGGGGGCTGAAACCCGACCACCGCACCGATAAACTCATCTTT
>TRDV3|TRDJ1|few|.
CASPLSRSWVNWGDDKLIF
TGTGCCTCACCTTTATCTCGTAGCTGGGTCAATTGGGGGGACGATAAACTCATCTTT
>TRDV2|TRDJ1|.|TRDD3
CACDTVHPHRGWGKKGSRTDKLIF
TGTGCCTGTGACACCGTACACCCACACCGGGGGTGGGGGAAAAAAGGCAGTAGAACCGATAAACTCATCTTT
>TRDV1|TRDJ1|large|TRDD3
CALGEPRLPPYWGRRYTDKLIF
TGTGCTCTTGGGGAACCCCGCCTTCCTCCTTACTGGGGGAGAAGGTACACCGATAAACTCATCTTT
>TRDV1|TRDJ1|.|.
CALGEPTLLPALWGPRGLIF
TGTGCTCTTGGGGAACCCACTCTCCTTCCTGCACTCTGGGGGCCCCGGGGTCTCATCTTT
>TRDV2|TRDJ3|medium-sized|.
CACDTVGEIVWDTRQMFF
TGTGCCTGTGACACCGTAGGGGAGATAGTCTGGGACACCCGACAGATGTTTTTC
>TRDV1|TRDJ1|few|.
CALGENSRLPIVWGFDKLIF
TGTGCTCTTGGGGAAAATAGCAGACTTCCTATCGTCTGGGGGTTCGATAAACTCATCTTT